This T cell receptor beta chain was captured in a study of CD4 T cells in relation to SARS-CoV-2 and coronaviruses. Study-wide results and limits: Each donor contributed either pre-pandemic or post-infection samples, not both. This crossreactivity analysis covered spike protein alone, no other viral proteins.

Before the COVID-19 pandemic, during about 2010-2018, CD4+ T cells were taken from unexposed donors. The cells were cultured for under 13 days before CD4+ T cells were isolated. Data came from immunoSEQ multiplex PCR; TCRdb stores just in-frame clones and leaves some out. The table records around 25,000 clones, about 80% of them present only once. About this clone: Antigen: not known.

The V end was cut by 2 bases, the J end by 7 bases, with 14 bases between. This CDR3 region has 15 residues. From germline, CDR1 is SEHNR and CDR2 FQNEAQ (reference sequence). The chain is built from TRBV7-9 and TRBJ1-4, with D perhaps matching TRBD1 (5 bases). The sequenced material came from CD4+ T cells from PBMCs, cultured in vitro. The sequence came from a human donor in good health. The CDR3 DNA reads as TGTGCCAGCAGCTTAATTCAGGGAGACGGTGAAAAACTGTTTTTT. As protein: CASSLIQGDGEKLFF.